One T cell receptor (beta chain) is described in this entry. Its cognate antigen is unknown. The V end lost 4 bases, the J end lost 7 bases, and 22 bases lay between the germline ends. Germline CDR1 reads LGHNA; CDR2 reads YNFKEQ. CDR3 size: 16 residues. Researchers ran the PCR with 60 Vbeta and 13 Jbeta primers. The table came from immunoSEQ multiplex PCR; TCRdb's copy has only in-frame clones and leaves some out. The sample table sets out 150,000 to 200,000 clones. Donors sampled were nominally healthy, though unrecorded immune exposures were likely. This entry belongs to a study of cytomegalovirus exposure and HLA in healthy donors. Study-wide points: Most TCR beta V segments were productive about 90% or about 30% of the time in an earlier analysis.

What was sequenced was PBMCs. This sequence joins TRBV4-2 and TRBJ1-2, with a possible D match to TRBD1 (6 bases). This TCR derives from a woman aged 55-75 years in good health and CMV-seronegative. The CDR3 nucleotides are TGTGCCAGCAGCCCGGGGGGGCAGGGTGCGGTCTCTGGCTACACCTTC. Translation: CASSPGGQGAVSGYTF.